This T cell receptor beta chain derives from a study of blood T cell repertoires in COVID-19 (dated by TCRdb to 2020 to 2021). Notes on the research overall: Samples covering the acute and convalescent phases of COVID-19 were provided by collaborators in the United States, Italy and Spain. The material from the prospective study consisted of cDNA or gDNA derived from T cells, B-cell-depleted T cells, or PBMCs. The dataset comprised deeply sampled blood TCRbeta repertoires from subjects exposed to, actively infected with, or recovered from COVID-19. A freely available public database, intended as a resource for researchers studying the immune response to SARS-CoV-2, is where the repertoires were released. Samples came from the ongoing ImmuneRACE study (first 160 participants) plus 1,254 subjects from 6 global collaborators. Sample metadata almost always included a de-identified subject ID, COVID-19 status, age in years and sex. Where available, HLA class I and class II types were taken from metadata supplied by the sample provider and were not determined by assay-based typing.

Whole blood was collected in K2EDTA tubes by collaborating institutions according to the institutions' own protocols. For TCRbeta analysis, collaborator samples were shipped as frozen whole blood, as isolated PBMCs, or as DNA extracted from either sample type. A word on this clone: No cognate antigen has been identified for it. Base qualities were left out, and no much larger clone turns up one base away.

The immunoSEQ Assay, a bias-controlled multiplex PCR, was used to amplify TCRbeta CDR3 regions from genomic DNA. As for the original processing: The number of nucleated cells in each sample was estimated from the amplification of reference gene primers within the assay. Sequence reads were collapsed and filtered to measure the absolute abundance of every unique TCRbeta CDR3 rearrangement. For each sample, productive Simpson clonality was calculated as the square root of Simpson's diversity index across productive rearrangements. TCRdb re-hosts the immuneACCESS table, in-frame sequences only. Its copies lack some clones; in the studies checked, an unresolved V gene accounts for under half of them, and the cause for the rest is not known. That table gives V, J and clone size, and the DNA gave D and trimming. Counted in this sample were about 79,000 clones; around nine tenths of them appeared once. The ten most abundant clones make up about 4.5% of the sample.

General study outcomes and caveats: Clinical and demographic metadata were provided uncurated, with the amount varying by source and participant.

The sample was peripheral blood. This clonotype originated in a man aged 45-65 years with active COVID-19.

The CDR3 loop reads CASSRGERISPLHF. The DNA sequence is TGTGCCAGTAGTCGGGGGGAACGGATTTCACCCCTCCACTTT. The chain is assembled from TRBV19 and TRBJ1-6; the D region possibly corresponds to TRBD1 (5 bases align). The CDR3 sequence holds 14 residues, the cysteine and phenylalanine included. The DNA shown is the 42-base CDR3, in frame from base 1. According to the germline V gene (reference sequence), CDR1 reads LNHDA and CDR2 reads SQIVND. V lost 5 bases and J lost 9 bases; the stretch between them is 14 bases long.